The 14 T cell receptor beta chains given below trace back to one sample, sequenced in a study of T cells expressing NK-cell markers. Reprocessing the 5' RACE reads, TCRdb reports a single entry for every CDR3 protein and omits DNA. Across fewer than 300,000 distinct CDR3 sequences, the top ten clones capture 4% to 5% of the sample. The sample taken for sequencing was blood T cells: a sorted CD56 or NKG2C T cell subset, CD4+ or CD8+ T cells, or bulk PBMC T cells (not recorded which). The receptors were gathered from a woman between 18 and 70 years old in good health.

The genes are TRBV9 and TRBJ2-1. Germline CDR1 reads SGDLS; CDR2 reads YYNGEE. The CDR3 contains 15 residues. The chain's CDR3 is CASSVQGGAYNEQFF. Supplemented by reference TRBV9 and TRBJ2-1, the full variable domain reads DSGVTQTPKHLITATGQRVTLRCSPRSGDLSVYWYQQSLDQGLQFLIQYYNGEERAKGNILERFSAQQFPDLHSELNLSSLELGDSALYFCASSVQGGAYNEQFFGPGTRLTVL.

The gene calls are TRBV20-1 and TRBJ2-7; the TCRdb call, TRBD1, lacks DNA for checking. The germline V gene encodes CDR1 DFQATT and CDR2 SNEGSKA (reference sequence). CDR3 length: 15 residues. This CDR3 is CSARVFGTGGPEQYF.

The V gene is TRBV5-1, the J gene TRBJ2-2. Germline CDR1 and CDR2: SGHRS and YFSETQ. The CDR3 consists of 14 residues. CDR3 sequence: CASSMGANTGELFF.

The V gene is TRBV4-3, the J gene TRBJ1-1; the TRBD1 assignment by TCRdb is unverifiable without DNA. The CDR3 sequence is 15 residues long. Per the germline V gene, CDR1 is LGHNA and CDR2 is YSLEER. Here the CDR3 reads CASSQSGGGGTEAFF.

CDR3 amino acids: CASSYSISSNEQFF. J is TRBJ2-1 and V is TRBV6-5. From germline, CDR1 is MNHEY and CDR2 SVGAGI. The CDR3 runs to 14 residues.

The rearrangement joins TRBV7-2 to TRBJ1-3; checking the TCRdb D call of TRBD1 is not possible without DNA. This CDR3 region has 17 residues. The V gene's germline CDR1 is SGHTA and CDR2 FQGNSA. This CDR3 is CASSFSGTGLSGNTIYF.

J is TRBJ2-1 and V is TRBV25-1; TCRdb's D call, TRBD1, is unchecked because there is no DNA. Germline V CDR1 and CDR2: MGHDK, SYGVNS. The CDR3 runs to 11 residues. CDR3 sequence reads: CASIRDEEQFF.

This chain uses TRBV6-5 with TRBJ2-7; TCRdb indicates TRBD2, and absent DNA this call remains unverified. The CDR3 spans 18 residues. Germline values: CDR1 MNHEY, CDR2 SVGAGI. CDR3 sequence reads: CASSYELTSGRPPYEQYF.

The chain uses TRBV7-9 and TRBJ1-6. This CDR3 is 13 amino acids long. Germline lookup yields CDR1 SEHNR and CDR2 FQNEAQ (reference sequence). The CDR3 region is CASSHGAGSPLHF.

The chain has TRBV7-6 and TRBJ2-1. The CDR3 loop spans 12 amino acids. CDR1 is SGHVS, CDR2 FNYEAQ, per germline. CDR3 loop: CASSMDGNEQFF. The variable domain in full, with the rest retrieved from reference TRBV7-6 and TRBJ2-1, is GAGVSQSPRYKVTKRGQDVALRCDPISGHVSLYWYRQALGQGPEFLTYFNYEAQQDKSGLPNDRFSAERPEGSISTLTIQRTEQRDSAMYRCASSMDGNEQFFGPGTRLTVL.

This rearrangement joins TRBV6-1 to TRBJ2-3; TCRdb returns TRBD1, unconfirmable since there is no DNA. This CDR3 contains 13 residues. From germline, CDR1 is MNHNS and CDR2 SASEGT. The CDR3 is CASRNRATDTQYF.

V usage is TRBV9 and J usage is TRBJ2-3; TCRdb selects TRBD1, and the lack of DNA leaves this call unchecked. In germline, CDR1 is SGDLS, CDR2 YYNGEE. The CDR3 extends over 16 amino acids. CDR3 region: CASSVTQGDYTDTQYF. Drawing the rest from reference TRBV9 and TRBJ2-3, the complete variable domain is DSGVTQTPKHLITATGQRVTLRCSPRSGDLSVYWYQQSLDQGLQFLIQYYNGEERAKGNILERFSAQQFPDLHSELNLSSLELGDSALYFCASSVTQGDYTDTQYFGPGTRLTVL.

Here the CDR3 reads CASSPRNTYEQYF. V usage is TRBV28 and J usage is TRBJ2-7; absent DNA, TCRdb's TRBD2 call cannot be checked. The CDR3 is 13 amino acids. The V gene's germline CDR1 is MDHEN and CDR2 SYDVKM.

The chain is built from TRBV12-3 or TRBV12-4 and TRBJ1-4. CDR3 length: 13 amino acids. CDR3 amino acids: CASSFTLNEKLFF.